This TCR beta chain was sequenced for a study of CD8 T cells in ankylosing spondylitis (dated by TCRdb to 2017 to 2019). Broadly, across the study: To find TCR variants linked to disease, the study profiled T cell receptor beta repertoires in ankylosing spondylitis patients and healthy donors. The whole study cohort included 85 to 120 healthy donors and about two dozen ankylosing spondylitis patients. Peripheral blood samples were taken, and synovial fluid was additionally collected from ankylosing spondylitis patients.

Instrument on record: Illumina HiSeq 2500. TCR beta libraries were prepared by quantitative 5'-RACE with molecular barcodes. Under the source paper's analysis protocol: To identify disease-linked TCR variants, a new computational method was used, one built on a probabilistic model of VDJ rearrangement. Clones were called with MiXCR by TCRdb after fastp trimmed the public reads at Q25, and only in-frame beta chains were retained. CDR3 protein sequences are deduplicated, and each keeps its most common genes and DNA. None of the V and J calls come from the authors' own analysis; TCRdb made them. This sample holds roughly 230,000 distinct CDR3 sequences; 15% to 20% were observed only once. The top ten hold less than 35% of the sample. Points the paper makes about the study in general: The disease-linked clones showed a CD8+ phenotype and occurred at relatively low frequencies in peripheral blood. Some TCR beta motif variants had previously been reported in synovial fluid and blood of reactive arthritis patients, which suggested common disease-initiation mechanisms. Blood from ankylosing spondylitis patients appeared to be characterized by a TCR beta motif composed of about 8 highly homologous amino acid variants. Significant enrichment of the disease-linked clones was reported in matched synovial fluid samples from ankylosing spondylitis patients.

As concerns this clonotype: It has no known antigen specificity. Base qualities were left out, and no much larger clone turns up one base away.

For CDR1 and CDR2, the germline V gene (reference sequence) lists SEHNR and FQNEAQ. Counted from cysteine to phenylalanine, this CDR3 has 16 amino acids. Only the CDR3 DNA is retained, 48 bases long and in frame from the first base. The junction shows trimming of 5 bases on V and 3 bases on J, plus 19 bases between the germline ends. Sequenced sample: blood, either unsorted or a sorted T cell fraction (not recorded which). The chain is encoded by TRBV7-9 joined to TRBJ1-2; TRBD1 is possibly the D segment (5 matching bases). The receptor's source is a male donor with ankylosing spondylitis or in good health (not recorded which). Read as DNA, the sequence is TGTGCCAGCAGCCTCCCCTTAGAGGAGGGGCACTATGGCTACACCTTC. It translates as CASSLPLEEGHYGYTF.